One and the same sample provided the 20 T cell receptor beta chains below, sequenced in a study of T-cell memory formation after mild COVID-19. TCRdb reprocessed the 5' RACE reads with MiXCR, giving one entry per CDR3 protein. Of 130,000 to 150,000 distinct CDR3 sequences in the sample, around 5.8% were seen once. The specimen was PBMCs or a T cell subset sorted from them (not recorded which). All receptors come from an adult woman who had mild COVID-19 (a few samples of this study predate the infection). Cell type and time point are not known.

This chain joins TRBV10-2 and TRBJ2-1, with 9 bases lining up with TRBD2. The trim removed 7 bases at V and 1 base at J, leaving 5 bases unmatched. The CDR3 length is 15 residues. Germline CDR1 and CDR2: WSHSY and SAAADI. In nucleotides, the CDR3 is TGCGCCAGCACCCCCAGCGGGAGGTCCTACAATGAGCAGTTCTTC. Its protein product is CASTPSGRSYNEQFF.

The chain is built from TRBV9 and TRBJ2-3, with 13 bases lining up with TRBD2. Germline trimming cut 0 bases from V and 0 bases from J; bases unmatched to any gene: 4. This CDR3 contains 18 residues. Germline CDR1 SGDLS, CDR2 YYNGEE. CDR3 nucleotides: TGTGCCAGCAGCGTAGGACTAGCGGGAGGCCCCAGCACAGATACGCAGTATTTT. As protein: CASSVGLAGGPSTDTQYF. The complete variable domain, with remaining parts taken from reference TRBV9 and TRBJ2-3, reads DSGVTQTPKHLITATGQRVTLRCSPRSGDLSVYWYQQSLDQGLQFLIQYYNGEERAKGNILERFSAQQFPDLHSELNLSSLELGDSALYFCASSVGLAGGPSTDTQYFGPGTRLTVL.

This clonotype was picked up a small number of times. J is TRBJ2-7 and V is TRBV7-9; 9 nucleotides align to TRBD1. Germline V gene data show CDR1 as SEHNR and CDR2 as FQNEAQ (reference sequence). Trimming removed 2 bases from V and 2 bases from J; junction bases left unmatched: 1. CDR3 length: 14 amino acids. CDR3 nucleotides: TGTGCCAGCAGCTTAACAGGGGGCACCTACGAGCAGTACTTC. It translates to CASSLTGGTYEQYF.

Only a few counts were recorded for this clonotype. V usage is TRBV6-1 and J usage is TRBJ2-7; maybe TRBD1 (6 bases). V was shortened by 2 bases and J by 0 bases, with 14 bases between the two germline ends. Germline-derived CDR1 and CDR2 are MNHNS and SASEGT. The CDR3 is 16 residues long. Written as DNA, the CDR3 is TGTGCCAGCAGTGAATATGGACAGCGGAGCTCCTACGAGCAGTACTTC. This gives the protein CASSEYGQRSSYEQYF.

A word on this clonotype: This CDR3 fails to terminate in the conserved phenylalanine or tryptophan, so it likely reflects a read error. The chain has TRBV24-1 and TRBJ2-1; the match to TRBD1 covers 10 bases. With V trimmed by 2 bases and J by 2 bases, 5 bases remained unmatched. CDR1 KGHDR and CDR2 SFDVKD come from the germline V gene. The CDR3 length is 17 residues. The CDR3 sequence is CATSDSGTGVTYNEQFL. The CDR3 DNA is TGTGCCACCAGTGATTCCGGGACAGGGGTTACCTACAATGAGCAGTTCTTA.

This chain uses TRBV20-1 with TRBJ1-2, with TRBD1 matching 8 bases. Per germline, CDR1 DFQATT and CDR2 SNEGSKA (reference sequence). The CDR3 sequence is 12 residues long. Trimming took 2 bases from V and 7 from J; bases not matched to a gene: 3. This chain's CDR3 is CSARTTGVGYTF. Written as DNA, the CDR3 is TGCAGTGCTAGAACGACAGGGGTTGGCTACACCTTC.

This chain uses TRBV5-5 with TRBJ2-1; 8 bases line up with TRBD2. Germline V lookup: CDR1 SGHKS, CDR2 YYEKEE (reference sequence). The CDR3 has 15 amino acids. The trim removed 4 bases at V and 4 bases at J, leaving 7 bases unmatched. In nucleotides, the CDR3 is TGTGCCAGCAGCCCCCGGGGGGGCTGGTACAATGAGCAGTTCTTC. Translated: CASSPRGGWYNEQFF.

This clonotype was counted many times. The chain uses TRBV20-1 and TRBJ2-5; D not certain. Per the germline V gene, CDR1 is DFQATT and CDR2 is SNEGSKA (reference sequence). Trimming cost V 5 bases and J 5 bases, with 12 bases left between them. The CDR3 is made up of 12 amino acids. The CDR3 sequence is CSAFRLAETQYF. CDR3 in DNA: TGCAGTGCTTTCCGATTGGCGGAGACCCAGTACTTC.

This clonotype was recorded at least ten times. The rearrangement uses TRBV6-6 and TRBJ2-5; a weak D match, TRBD2 (5 bases). V lost 5 bases to trimming and J lost 5 bases, with 9 bases between them. The CDR3 runs 12 residues. Germline V lookup: CDR1 MNHNY, CDR2 SVGAGI (reference sequence). This CDR3 is CASSDGVETQYF. The CDR3 bases are TGTGCCAGCAGTGACGGGGTGGAGACCCAGTACTTC.

The chain recombines TRBV5-1 with TRBJ1-1; D call uncertain. With 0 bases removed from V and 11 bases from J, the gap between germline ends came to 14 bases. CDR1 and CDR2 (germline): SGHRS, YFSETQ. The CDR3 has 13 amino acids. CDR3 amino acids: CASSLVPVETAFF. Written as DNA, the CDR3 is TGCGCCAGCAGCTTGGTCCCAGTCGAGACGGCTTTCTTT. Complete variable domain (other parts from reference TRBV5-1 and TRBJ1-1): KAGVTQTPRYLIKTRGQQVTLSCSPISGHRSVSWYQQTPGQGLQFLFEYFSETQRNKGNFPGRFSGRQFSNSRSEMNVSTLELGDSALYLCASSLVPVETAFFGQGTRLTVV.

This clonotype was seen ten or more times. At one boundary the junction diverges from the germline segment, which might be a read error. As DNA, the CDR3 is TGCAGCGTTGAAGATAGGTCGGTCCAGGATTTT. Translated, it gives CSVEDRSVQDF. This rearrangement joins TRBV29-1 to TRBJ2-3; D remains unclear. The CDR3 contains 11 residues. Germline values: CDR1 SQVTM, CDR2 ANQGSEA.

The sample holds a few counts of this clonotype. The gene calls are TRBV3-1 and TRBJ2-2; 10 nucleotides line up with TRBD2. The CDR3 has 17 residues. Unmatched junction bases numbered 7, after V lost 1 base and J lost 5 bases. Germline CDR1 reads LGHDT; CDR2 reads YNNKEL (reference sequence). CDR3 amino acids: CASSQGLAGAGTGELFF. The CDR3 DNA follows: TGTGCCAGCAGCCAAGGCCTAGCGGGAGCAGGAACCGGGGAGCTGTTTTTT.

This clonotype was found many times. V and J are TRBV11-2 and TRBJ1-3, with 9 bases lining up with TRBD1. From germline, CDR1 is SGHAT and CDR2 FQNNGV. Trimming at V came to 5 bases and at J to 2 bases, leaving 4 bases not matched to a gene. The CDR3 extends over 15 amino acids. Here the CDR3 DNA reads TGTGCCAGCAGCCCACAGGGGGCTCCTGGAAACACCATATATTTT. Translated, it gives CASSPQGAPGNTIYF. Variable domain in full (rest from reference TRBV11-2 and TRBJ1-3): EAGVAQSPRYKIIEKRQSVAFWCNPISGHATLYWYQQILGQGPKLLIQFQNNGVVDDSQLPKDRFSAERLKGVDSTLKIQPAKLEDSAVYLCASSPQGAPGNTIYFGEGSWLTVV.

This chain joins TRBV7-3 and TRBJ2-1; the match to TRBD1 covers 10 bases. This CDR3 is 12 amino acids long. Germline CDR1 reads SGHTA; CDR2 reads FQGTGA. V was clipped by 5 bases and J by 14 bases; unmatched bases: 6. The CDR3 protein is CASSRGQGEKFF. CDR3 DNA sequence: TGTGCCAGCAGCCGTGGACAGGGGGAGAAGTTCTTC.

This clonotype was counted a few times. This chain connects TRBV12-3 or TRBV12-4 to TRBJ2-6, with D possibly matching TRBD1 (6 bases). This CDR3 comprises 18 residues. Trimming removed 5 bases from V and 0 bases from J, with 17 bases in between. In nucleotides, the CDR3 is TGTGCCAGCAGTCCATTACAGGGCCCCTACTCTGGGGCCAACGTCCTGACTTTC. Its protein is CASSPLQGPYSGANVLTF.

This clonotype was observed at least ten times. This rearrangement joins TRBV5-1 to TRBJ1-4, with a weak D call TRBD1 (5 bases). The CDR3 is made up of 14 amino acids. Trimming removed 1 base from V and 4 bases from J, with 8 bases in between. Germline V gives CDR1 SGHRS, CDR2 YFSETQ. The CDR3 region has the DNA TGCGCCAGCAGCTTGCGGGGCGGTAATGAAAAACTGTTTTTT. The encoded protein is CASSLRGGNEKLFF.

This clonotype was detected a few times. The chain recombines TRBV3-1 with TRBJ2-7, with D possibly TRBD1 on 5 matching bases. The V and J ends lost 4 bases and 7 bases respectively, with 14 bases between them. In germline, CDR1 is LGHDT, CDR2 YNNKEL (reference sequence). The CDR3 consists of 13 residues. As DNA, the CDR3 is TGTGCCAGCAGCCTCCGTGGGGCCCCAGAGCAGTACTTC. This encodes CASSLRGAPEQYF.

This clonotype was counted many times. The chain employs TRBV6-5 and TRBJ1-1; D gene ambiguous. This CDR3 is 14 amino acids long. Germline loops: CDR1 MNHEY, CDR2 SVGAGI. Trimming stripped 3 bases from V and 3 bases from J, with 11 bases between. DNA of the CDR3: TGTGCCAGCAGTTATCGGGGTGGCCACACTGAAGCTTTCTTT. It is translated as CASSYRGGHTEAFF.

The V call is TRBV7-9, the J call TRBJ2-1; D may match TRBD1 or TRBD2 (6 bases each). CDR3 length equals 15 residues. CDR1 is SEHNR, CDR2 FQNEAQ, per germline (reference sequence). V lost 2 bases, J lost 4 bases, and 12 bases lay in between. CDR3: CASSLTGRKYNEQFF. The CDR3 DNA reads TGTGCCAGCAGCTTAACAGGGAGGAAATACAATGAGCAGTTCTTC. The complete variable domain, with remaining parts taken from reference TRBV7-9 and TRBJ2-1, reads DTGVSQNPRHKITKRGQNVTFRCDPISEHNRLYWYRQTLGQGPEFLTYFQNEAQLEKSRLLSDRFSAERPKGSFSTLEIQRTEQGDSAMYLCASSLTGRKYNEQFFGPGTRLTVL.

In this sample, this clonotype turned up many times. This sequence joins TRBV18 and TRBJ1-2; 7 bases map to TRBD1. The V gene end was trimmed by 3 bases and the J gene end by 6 bases; junction bases not matched to a gene: 10. CDR1 is KGHSH and CDR2 is LQKENI in the germline V gene. This CDR3 has 15 residues. The CDR3 protein is CASSPRTGQWDGYTF. CDR3 sequence (DNA): TGTGCCAGCTCACCCCGAACGGGACAGTGGGATGGCTACACCTTC.